These T cell receptor beta chains were read from a single sample in a study of blood T cell repertoires in COVID-19. Here immunoSEQ multiplex PCR was the method, and the copy in TCRdb shows in-frame clones only, minus some. The sample lists 200,000 to 250,000 clones; around 86% were seen once. Sequencing was carried out using peripheral blood. The source is a woman over 75 with COVID-19, enrolled during active disease. Both conserved end residues are part of each CDR3. The order of the fields is J gene, clone size, V gene, D gene, CDR3 DNA, CDR3 protein. The D gene is left open where the match is weak. Only part of the rows carry a size: once, few, many, or a class if the clone is expanded.

TRBJ2-3 | once | TRBV4-1 | NA | TGCGCCAGCAGCCAAGATGAGCCAGGAACGACGCAGTATTTT | CASSQDEPGTTQYF
TRBJ1-4 | NA | TRBV11-2 | NA | TGTGCCAGCAGAACAGAATTAGCGGCTAATGAAAAACTGTTTTTT | CASRTELAANEKLFF
TRBJ2-1 | NA | TRBV7-2 | TRBD2 | TGTGCCAGCAGCTTTTCCGGGACTAGCGTAATCAATGAGCAGTTCTTC | CASSFSGTSVINEQFF
TRBJ2-1 | NA | TRBV11-2 | NA | TGTGCCAGCAGCCGTGGCTCAGTCATACGTGAGCAGTTCTTC | CASSRGSVIREQFF
TRBJ1-2 | once | TRBV4-3 | NA | TGCGCCAGCAGCCAAGATTCACAGGTTGGGGGCTACACCTTC | CASSQDSQVGGYTF
TRBJ2-3 | once | TRBV5-1 | NA | TGCGCCAGCAGCTTGGCCAAGGTAGCGGATACAAGCACAGATACGCAGTATTTT | CASSLAKVADTSTDTQYF
TRBJ1-1 | NA | TRBV7-3 | TRBD1 | TGTGCCAGCAGCTCCACCGGGGGACAGCTTGAAGCTTTCTTT | CASSSTGGQLEAFF
TRBJ1-6 | NA | TRBV6-5 | NA | TGTGCCAGCAGTTACGACACCGATTCACCCCTCCACTTT | CASSYDTDSPLHF
TRBJ1-6 | NA | TRBV21-1 | NA | TGTGCCAGCAGCAAGGACAGGTGGGCCTATAATTCACCCCTCCACTTT | CASSKDRWAYNSPLHF
TRBJ2-3 | NA | TRBV7-2 | TRBD2 | TGTGCCAGCAGCCAGGGACTAGCGGGGGGCCGTGGTACGCAGTATTTT | CASSQGLAGGRGTQYF
TRBJ1-5 | NA | TRBV4-1 | NA | TGCGCCAGCAGCCGAAACTCTCTCCAGGGTAAGGTCAATCAGCCCCAGCATTTT | CASSRNSLQGKVNQPQHF
TRBJ1-5 | NA | TRBV7-2 | NA | TGTGCCAGCAGGCCTACAGGGTTCAATCAGCCCCAGCATTTT | CASRPTGFNQPQHF
TRBJ1-3 | NA | TRBV5-1 | NA | TGCGCCAGCAGCTTGGGAGGAGCTGGAAACACCATATATTTT | CASSLGGAGNTIYF
TRBJ2-1 | NA | TRBV29-1 | NA | TGCAGCGTTGAGACGGGATACAATGAGCAGTTCTTC | CSVETGYNEQFF
TRBJ1-1 | NA | TRBV18 | TRBD1 | TGTGCCAGCTCACCCCAGGGGGACGCTGAAGCTTTCTTT | CASSPQGDAEAFF
TRBJ2-2 | NA | TRBV7-2 | NA | TGTGCCAGCAGCACCCATGGGGCAGGGTCCGGGGAGCTGTTTTTT | CASSTHGAGSGELFF
TRBJ2-1 | NA | TRBV19 | NA | TGTGCCAGTAGTATGAGGGCGGGGTATGAGCAGTTCTTC | CASSMRAGYEQFF
TRBJ1-6 | NA | TRBV18 | TRBD1 | TGTGCCAGCTCACCACAGGGGGCTGATAATTCACCCCTCCACTTT | CASSPQGADNSPLHF
TRBJ2-3 | NA | TRBV5-1 | NA | TGCGCCAGCAGCTTGGGCTGGACACGTCTTTTGCCAGATACGCAGTATTTT | CASSLGWTRLLPDTQYF
TRBJ1-1 | NA | TRBV19 | TRBD1 | TGTGCCAGTAGTACTACCGGGACAGATCAAAAAGCTTTCTTT | CASSTTGTDQKAFF
TRBJ2-7 | once | TRBV28 | NA | TGTGCCAGCGGATACAGTTACGAGCAGTACTTC | CASGYSYEQYF
TRBJ2-5 | NA | TRBV28 | TRBD1 | TGTGCCAGCAGTTCATTTGACAGGGGGGAGACCCAGTACTTC | CASSSFDRGETQYF
TRBJ2-1 | NA | TRBV10-1 | NA | TGCGCCAGCAGGGTTAGACAGTACTCCTACAATGAGCAGTTCTTC | CASRVRQYSYNEQFF
TRBJ2-3 | NA | TRBV5-1 | NA | TGCGCCAGCGGACATACACTCACAGATACGCAGTATTTT | CASGHTLTDTQYF
TRBJ1-1 | NA | TRBV5-1 | NA | TGCGCCAGCAGCCGGTACGATACTGAAGCTTTCTTT | CASSRYDTEAFF
TRBJ1-4 | NA | TRBV7-2 | NA | TGTGCCAGCAGCTGGGGGGGGGTCGGTAATGAAAAACTGTTTTTT | CASSWGGVGNEKLFF
TRBJ2-7 | NA | TRBV9 | NA | TGTGCCAGCAGCAGGGGTACTAACGAGCAGTACTTC | CASSRGTNEQYF
TRBJ1-1 | NA | TRBV27 | NA | TGTGCCAGCACAGGTGTATCGAGCACTGAAGCTTTCTTT | CASTGVSSTEAFF
TRBJ2-7 | NA | TRBV3-1/TRBV3-2 | TRBD1 | TGTGCCAGCACTATATCCGGACAGGACTACGAGCAGTACTTC | CASTISGQDYEQYF
TRBJ1-5 | NA | TRBV19 | TRBD1 | TGTGCCAGTAGCCATGACAGGGAGAATCAGCCCCAGCATTTT | CASSHDRENQPQHF
TRBJ2-1 | NA | TRBV7-7 | TRBD1 | TGTGCTAGCAGCTCGGGACAGGGGAGTCAAAATGAGCAGTTCTTC | CASSSGQGSQNEQFF
TRBJ1-1 | few | TRBV5-8 | NA | TGTGCCAGCAGCTCCTATGACCTAGGTCGGAGGGCTTTCTTT | CASSSYDLGRRAFF
TRBJ2-7 | few | TRBV7-9 | NA | TGTGCCAGCAGCTTAGCCCCCGTTCCCGGGCAGTACTTC | CASSLAPVPGQYF
TRBJ2-7 | NA | TRBV28 | TRBD2 | TGTGCCAGCAACCCTAGCGGGAGTATTTACGAGCAGTACTTC | CASNPSGSIYEQYF
TRBJ2-7 | NA | TRBV19 | TRBD2 | TGTGCCAGTAGTAGCCGACCGGGAGGGGCGCGCCACGAGCAGTACTTC | CASSSRPGGARHEQYF
TRBJ2-7 | once | TRBV5-1 | TRBD2 | TGCGCCAGCAGCTTGGAGGGAGGGACCTACGAGCAGTACTTC | CASSLEGGTYEQYF
TRBJ1-3 | NA | TRBV5-4 | NA | TGTGCCAGCAGCCCAGGGCTCTCTGGAAACACCATATATTTT | CASSPGLSGNTIYF
TRBJ1-1 | NA | TRBV5-1 | NA | TGCGCCAGCAGCTTGGACCACAGGGTAGGGACTGAAGCTTTCTTT | CASSLDHRVGTEAFF
TRBJ1-1 | few | TRBV18 | TRBD1 | TGTGCCAGCTCACCGCCGGTTCAGGGGGCAAAAAGGGAAGCTTTCTTT | CASSPPVQGAKREAFF
TRBJ1-2 | few | TRBV6-5 | TRBD1 | TGTGCCAGCAGGTCAGGGGGCGTAAGCTATGGCTACACCTTC | CASRSGGVSYGYTF